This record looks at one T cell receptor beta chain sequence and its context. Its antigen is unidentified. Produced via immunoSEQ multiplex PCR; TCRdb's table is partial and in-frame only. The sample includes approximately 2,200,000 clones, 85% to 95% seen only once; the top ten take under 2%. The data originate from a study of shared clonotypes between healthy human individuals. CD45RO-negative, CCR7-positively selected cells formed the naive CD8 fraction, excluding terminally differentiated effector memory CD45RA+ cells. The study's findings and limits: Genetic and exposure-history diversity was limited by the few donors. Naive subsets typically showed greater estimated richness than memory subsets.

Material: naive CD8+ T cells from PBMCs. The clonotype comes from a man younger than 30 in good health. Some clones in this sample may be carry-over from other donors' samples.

In DNA, the CDR3 is TGTGCCAGCAGCTTACGTGGAATCGTCACAGATACGCAGTATTTT. Translation gives CASSLRGIVTDTQYF. This rearrangement joins TRBV7-8 to TRBJ2-3; D remains unclear. Germline V CDR1 and CDR2: SGHVS, FQNEAQ. V lost 2 bases and J 2 bases, leaving 11 bases between the germline ends. This CDR3 has 15 residues.